This TCR beta chain was retrieved from a study of cytomegalovirus exposure and HLA in healthy donors. Study details: Genotyping showed roughly 81% of 350 to 400 donors falling in the Caucasian-associated ancestry cluster. Findings and caveats of the study: Later on, an analysis found that several of the most significant clusters appeared to be linked to common viral pathogens, which included parvovirus B19. Across donors, sequencing depth was assumed by presence/absence analyses to be roughly uniform.

This clone was seen once. No antigen is known for it. It was healthy bone marrow donors who served as donors. Germline assignment: CDR1 MNHNS and CDR2 SASEGT. Trimming removed 0 bases at V and 9 bases at J, with 18 bases between. The CDR3 is 16 amino acids. With 60 Vbeta and 13 Jbeta primers, the PCR was carried out. Repertoires were generated with immunoSEQ multiplex PCR, while TCRdb's copy carries only in-frame clones and drops some. Among some 120,000 clones listed, 60% to 80% were seen once. The chain carries TRBV6-1 and TRBJ2-1; D is perhaps TRBD1 (6 bases). The source is a man in his fifties in good health and CMV-seronegative. The sample taken for sequencing was PBMCs. The CDR3 spells CASSEAGRLLGGEQFF. For the CDR3, the DNA is TGTGCCAGCAGTGAAGCAGGACGGCTCTTAGGGGGTGAGCAGTTCTTC.